This record looks at one T cell receptor (beta chain) sequence and its context. This clone has a single count. Its antigen is still unknown. Per-base qualities were not stored, and no clone one base away is much larger. After removal of 3 bases from V and 3 bases from J, the junction retains 2 bases not matched to a gene. The CDR1 and CDR2 encoded by the germline V gene are KGHDR and SFDVKD. The CDR3 measures 14 amino acids from cysteine to phenylalanine. Only CDR3 DNA is held: 42 bases, read in frame from base 1. The data belong to a study of blood T cell repertoires in COVID-19 (dated by TCRdb to about 2020). Context from the whole study: Collaborator samples came from the United States, Italy and Spain and covered acute and convalescent phases of COVID-19. The material from the prospective study consisted of cDNA or gDNA derived from T cells, B-cell-depleted T cells, or PBMCs. Deeply sampled blood TCRbeta repertoires from subjects exposed to, actively infected with, or recovered from COVID-19 were included in the dataset. The repertoires were made available in a free public database intended to serve as a resource for research on the immune response to SARS-CoV-2. Samples came from the ongoing ImmuneRACE study (first 160 participants) plus 1,254 subjects from 6 global collaborators. A de-identified subject ID, COVID-19 status, age in years and sex were almost always included in the sample metadata. HLA class I and class II types, where available, came from metadata supplied by the sample provider rather than from assay-based typing. Findings and caveats that apply to the study as a whole: The quantity of clinical and demographic metadata differed by source and by participant and was supplied without curation.

One collaborating source in Seattle enrolled patients during active infection and followed them longitudinally through the course of disease. Collaborating institutions collected whole blood in K2EDTA tubes following their own protocols. Collaborator samples were shipped for TCRbeta analysis as frozen whole blood, isolated PBMCs, or DNA extracted from either sample type. The immunoSEQ Assay, a bias-controlled multiplex PCR, was used to amplify TCRbeta CDR3 regions from genomic DNA. In the source study's methods: Nucleated cell counts per sample were estimated from amplification of reference gene primers within the assay. To quantify the absolute abundance of each unique TCRbeta CDR3 rearrangement, sequence reads were collapsed and filtered. For each sample, productive Simpson clonality was calculated as the square root of Simpson's diversity index across productive rearrangements. In its TCRdb copy, this immuneACCESS table keeps in-frame sequences only and misses some clones. Where compared with another copy, unresolved V genes explain less than half of these, and the others have no known cause. That table supplies the V and J calls and clone size; D and trimming were determined from the DNA. The sample table shows 450,000 or so clones, and roughly 90% are seen once. In total, the top ten clones hold roughly 0.76% of the sample.

The receptor was derived from a man between 18 and 35 years old with COVID-19, enrolled during active disease. Recombination linked TRBV24-1 to TRBJ2-3, and 7 junctional nucleotides match TRBD1. The sample taken for sequencing was peripheral blood. The base sequence is TGTGCCACCAGTGATCGACAGGGTACAGATACGCAGTATTTT. The encoded protein is CATSDRQGTDTQYF.